One TCR beta chain is described in this entry. The antigen is not known. Exclusion applied to any patient with a history of multiple malignancies. The sample belongs to a study of T cells in lung cancer brain metastases. Study-wide background: Nine tenths of the roughly 20 patients had no interval therapy between resections.

Germline V gene data show CDR1 as SGDLS and CDR2 as YYNGEE. V shed 3 bases, J shed 12 bases, and the junction held 8 bases outside the gene matches. The CDR3 has 14 residues. Whole-study findings and limits: Paired primaries held more unique productive clones than brain metastases (median approximately 4,500 versus 1,500).

Clones were sequenced by immunoSEQ multiplex PCR, and TCRdb holds only the in-frame ones, with some missing. This table holds 5,000 to 6,500 clones, around 84% found once. The sequence derives from a man aged 50 to 60 with non-small cell lung cancer that had spread to the brain. Sample: tumor tissue from a brain metastasis. J is TRBJ1-6 and V is TRBV9, with TRBD1 matching 8 bases. In DNA, the CDR3 is TGTGCCAGCAGCGGGGGACAGGTGGTTCTACCCCTCCACTTT. The encoded protein is CASSGGQVVLPLHF.